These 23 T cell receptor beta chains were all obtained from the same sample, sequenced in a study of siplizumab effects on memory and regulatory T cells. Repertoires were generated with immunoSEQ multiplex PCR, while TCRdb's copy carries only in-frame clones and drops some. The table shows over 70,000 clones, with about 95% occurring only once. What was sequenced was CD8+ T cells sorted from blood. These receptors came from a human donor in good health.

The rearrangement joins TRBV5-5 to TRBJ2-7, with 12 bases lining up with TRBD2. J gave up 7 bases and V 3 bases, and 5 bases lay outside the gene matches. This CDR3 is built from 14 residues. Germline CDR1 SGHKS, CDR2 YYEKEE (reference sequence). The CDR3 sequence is CASSSLAGGQEQYF. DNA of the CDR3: TGTGCCAGCAGCTCCCTAGCGGGAGGGCAAGAGCAGTACTTC.

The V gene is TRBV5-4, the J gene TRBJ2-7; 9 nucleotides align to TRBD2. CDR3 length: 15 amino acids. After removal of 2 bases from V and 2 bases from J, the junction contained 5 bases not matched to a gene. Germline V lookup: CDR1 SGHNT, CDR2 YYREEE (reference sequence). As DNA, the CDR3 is TGTGCCAGCAGCTTCGCGACTAGCGGTACCTACGAGCAGTACTTC. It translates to CASSFATSGTYEQYF.

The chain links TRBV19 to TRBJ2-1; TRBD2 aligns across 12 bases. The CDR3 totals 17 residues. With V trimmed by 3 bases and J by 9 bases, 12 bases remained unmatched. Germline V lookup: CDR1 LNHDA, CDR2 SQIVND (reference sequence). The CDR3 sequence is CASSMDQEGLAGCEQFF. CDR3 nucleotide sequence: TGTGCCAGTAGTATGGACCAAGAGGGACTAGCGGGCTGTGAGCAGTTCTTC.

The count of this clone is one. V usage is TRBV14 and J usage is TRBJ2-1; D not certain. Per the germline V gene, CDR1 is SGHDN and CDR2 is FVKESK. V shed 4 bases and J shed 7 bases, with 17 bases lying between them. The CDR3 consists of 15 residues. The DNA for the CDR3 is TGTGCCAGCAGCCTCCGACACCCCAAATCAAATGAGCAGTTCTTC. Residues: CASSLRHPKSNEQFF.

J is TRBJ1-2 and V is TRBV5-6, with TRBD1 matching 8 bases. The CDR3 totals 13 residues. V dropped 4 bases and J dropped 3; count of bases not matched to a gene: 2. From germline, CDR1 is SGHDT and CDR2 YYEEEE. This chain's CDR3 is CASSKTGDYGYTF. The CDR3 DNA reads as TGTGCCAGCAGCAAGACAGGGGACTATGGCTACACCTTC.

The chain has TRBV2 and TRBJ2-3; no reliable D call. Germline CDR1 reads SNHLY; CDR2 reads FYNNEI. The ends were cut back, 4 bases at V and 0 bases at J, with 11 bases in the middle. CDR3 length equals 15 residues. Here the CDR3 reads CASSGVTSSTDTQYF. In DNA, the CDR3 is TGTGCCAGCAGTGGGGTAACCTCTAGCACAGATACGCAGTATTTT.

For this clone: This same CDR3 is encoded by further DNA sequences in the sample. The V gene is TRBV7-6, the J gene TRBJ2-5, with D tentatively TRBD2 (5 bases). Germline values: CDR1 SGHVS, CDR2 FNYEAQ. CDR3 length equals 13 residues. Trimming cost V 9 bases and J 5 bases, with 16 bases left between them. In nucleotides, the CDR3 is TGTGCCAGTAGCGAGACCCCGGCGGAGACCCAGTACTTC. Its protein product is CASSETPAETQYF.

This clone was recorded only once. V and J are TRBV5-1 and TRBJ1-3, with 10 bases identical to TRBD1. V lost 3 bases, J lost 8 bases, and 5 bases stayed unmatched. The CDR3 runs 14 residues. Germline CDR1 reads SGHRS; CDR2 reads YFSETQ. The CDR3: CASSWRQGADTIYF. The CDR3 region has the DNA TGCGCCAGCAGCTGGCGACAGGGGGCTGACACCATATATTTT. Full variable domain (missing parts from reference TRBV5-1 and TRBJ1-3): KAGVTQTPRYLIKTRGQQVTLSCSPISGHRSVSWYQQTPGQGLQFLFEYFSETQRNKGNFPGRFSGRQFSNSRSEMNVSTLELGDSALYLCASSWRQGADTIYFGEGSWLTVV.

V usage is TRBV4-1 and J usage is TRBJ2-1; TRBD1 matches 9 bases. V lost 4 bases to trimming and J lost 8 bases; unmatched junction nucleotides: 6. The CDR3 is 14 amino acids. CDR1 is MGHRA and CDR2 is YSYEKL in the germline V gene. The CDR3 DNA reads TGCGCCAGCAGCCTAGGGACAGGGCGGGATGAGCAGTTCTTC. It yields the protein CASSLGTGRDEQFF.

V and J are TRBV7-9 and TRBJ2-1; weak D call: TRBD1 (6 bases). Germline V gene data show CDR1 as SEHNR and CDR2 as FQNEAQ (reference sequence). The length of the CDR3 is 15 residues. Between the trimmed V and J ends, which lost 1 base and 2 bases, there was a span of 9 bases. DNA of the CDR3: TGTGCCAGCAGCTTAGAGCGGACAGCCTACAATGAGCAGTTCTTC. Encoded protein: CASSLERTAYNEQFF.

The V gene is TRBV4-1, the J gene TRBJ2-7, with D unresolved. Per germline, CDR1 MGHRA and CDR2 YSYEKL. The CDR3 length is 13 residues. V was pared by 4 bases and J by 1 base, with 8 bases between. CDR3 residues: CASSPHTSYEQYF. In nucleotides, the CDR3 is TGCGCCAGCAGCCCCCATACGTCCTACGAGCAGTACTTC.

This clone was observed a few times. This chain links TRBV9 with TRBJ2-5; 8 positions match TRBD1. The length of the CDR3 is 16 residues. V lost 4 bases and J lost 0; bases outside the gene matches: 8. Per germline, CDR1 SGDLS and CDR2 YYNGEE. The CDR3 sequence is CASSPQSGGNQETQYF. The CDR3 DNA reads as TGTGCCAGCAGCCCCCAGTCAGGGGGCAACCAAGAGACCCAGTACTTC.

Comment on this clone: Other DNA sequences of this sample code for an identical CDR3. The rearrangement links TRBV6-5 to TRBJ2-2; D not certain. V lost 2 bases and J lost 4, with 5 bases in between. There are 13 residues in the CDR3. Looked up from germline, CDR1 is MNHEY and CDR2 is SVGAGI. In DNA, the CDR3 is TGTGCCAGCAGTTACAGGGTCACCGGGGAGCTGTTTTTT. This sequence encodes CASSYRVTGELFF.

CDR3 DNA sequence: TGCAGCGTTGAAAACCAGGGGGCGTACAATGAGCAGTTCTTC. Protein product: CSVENQGAYNEQFF. This chain joins TRBV29-1 and TRBJ2-1, with 8 bases fitting TRBD1. Germline CDR1 reads SQVTM; CDR2 reads ANQGSEA. The CDR3 sequence is 14 residues long. V was pared by 2 bases and J by 4 bases, with 4 bases of the junction left unmatched.

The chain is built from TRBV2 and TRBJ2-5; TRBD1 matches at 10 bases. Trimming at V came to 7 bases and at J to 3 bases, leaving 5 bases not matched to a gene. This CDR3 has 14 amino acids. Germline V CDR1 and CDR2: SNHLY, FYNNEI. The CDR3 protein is CASIIGQGEETQYF. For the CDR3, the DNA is TGTGCCAGCATTATTGGACAGGGGGAAGAGACCCAGTACTTC.

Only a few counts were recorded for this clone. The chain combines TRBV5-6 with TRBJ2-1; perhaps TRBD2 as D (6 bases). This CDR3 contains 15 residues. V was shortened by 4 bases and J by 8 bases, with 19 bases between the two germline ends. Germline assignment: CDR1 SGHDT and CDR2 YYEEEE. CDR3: CASSPEGWSDYEQFF. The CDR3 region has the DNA TGTGCCAGCAGCCCGGAGGGGTGGTCGGACTATGAGCAGTTCTTC.

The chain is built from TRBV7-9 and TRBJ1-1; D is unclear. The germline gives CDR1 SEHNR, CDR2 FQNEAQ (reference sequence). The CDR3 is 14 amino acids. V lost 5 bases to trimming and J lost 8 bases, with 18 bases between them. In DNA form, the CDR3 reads TGTGCCAGCAGCCCCCGGGCAGGTGGTTTGGAAGCTTTCTTT. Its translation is CASSPRAGGLEAFF. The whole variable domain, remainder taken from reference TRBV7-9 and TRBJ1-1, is DTGVSQNPRHKITKRGQNVTFRCDPISEHNRLYWYRQTLGQGPEFLTYFQNEAQLEKSRLLSDRFSAERPKGSFSTLEIQRTEQGDSAMYLCASSPRAGGLEAFFGQGTRLTVV.

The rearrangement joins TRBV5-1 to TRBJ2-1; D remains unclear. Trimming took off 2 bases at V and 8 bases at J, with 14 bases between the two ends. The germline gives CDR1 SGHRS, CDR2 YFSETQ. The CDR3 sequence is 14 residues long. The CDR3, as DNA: TGCGCCAGCAGCTTCTTCGGGTCGGAGCATGAGCAGTTCTTC. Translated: CASSFFGSEHEQFF.

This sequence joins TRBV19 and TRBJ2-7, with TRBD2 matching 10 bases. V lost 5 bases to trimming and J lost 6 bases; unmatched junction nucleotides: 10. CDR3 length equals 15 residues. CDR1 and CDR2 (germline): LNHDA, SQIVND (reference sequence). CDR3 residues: CASSLSPSGSSEQYF. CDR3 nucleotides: TGTGCCAGTAGTCTCTCTCCTAGCGGGAGTAGCGAGCAGTACTTC.

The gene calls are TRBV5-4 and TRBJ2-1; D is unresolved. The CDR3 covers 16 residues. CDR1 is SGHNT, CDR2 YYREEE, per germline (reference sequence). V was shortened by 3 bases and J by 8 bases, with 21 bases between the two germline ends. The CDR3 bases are TGTGCCAGCAGCTCCCCCGAAAGTTCTAGGGTCCATGAGCAGTTCTTC. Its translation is CASSSPESSRVHEQFF.

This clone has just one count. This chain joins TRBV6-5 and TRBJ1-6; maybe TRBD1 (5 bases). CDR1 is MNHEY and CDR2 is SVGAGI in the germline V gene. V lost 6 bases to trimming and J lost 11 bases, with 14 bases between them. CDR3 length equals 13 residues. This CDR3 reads CASRGTAVAPLHF. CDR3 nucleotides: TGTGCCAGCAGGGGGACGGCTGTGGCACCCCTCCACTTT.

DNA for the CDR3: TGTGCCAGCAGCCTGCCAGGCAATCAGCCCCAGCATTTT. Translated, it gives CASSLPGNQPQHF. The gene calls are TRBV6-5 and TRBJ1-5; unclear D gene. CDR1 is MNHEY, CDR2 SVGAGI, per germline. The CDR3 totals 13 residues. The V gene lost 6 bases and the J gene lost 2 bases, with 8 bases spanning the gap.

The CDR3 DNA is TGTGCCAGTCAGGTTGCGGGGAGCTCCTACAATGAGCAGTTCTTC. It is translated as CASQVAGSSYNEQFF. The chain recombines TRBV19 with TRBJ2-1, with D perhaps matching TRBD2 (6 bases). Germline CDR1 reads LNHDA; CDR2 reads SQIVND (reference sequence). This CDR3 contains 15 residues. V was shortened by 8 bases and J by 0 bases, with 14 bases between the two germline ends.